This TCR beta chain came from a study of blood T cell repertoires in COVID-19. Clones were sequenced by immunoSEQ multiplex PCR, and TCRdb holds only the in-frame ones, with some missing. The sample consists of 35,000 to 40,000 clones, less than 90% of them appearing once. From germline, CDR1 is LGHDT and CDR2 YNNKEL (reference sequence). Trimming took 3 bases from V and 9 from J, leaving 18 bases between them. There are 16 residues in the CDR3. The sequenced sample was peripheral blood. The chain is built from TRBV3-1 (or the pseudogene TRBV3-2) and TRBJ1-6; tentative D call: TRBD1 (6 bases). This sequence was found in a man in his fifties or sixties with COVID-19, enrolled during active disease. CDR3 bases: TGTGCCAGCAGCCACGCACAGGGCTTATTTGGTTCACCCCTCCACTTT. Translation: CASSHAQGLFGSPLHF.